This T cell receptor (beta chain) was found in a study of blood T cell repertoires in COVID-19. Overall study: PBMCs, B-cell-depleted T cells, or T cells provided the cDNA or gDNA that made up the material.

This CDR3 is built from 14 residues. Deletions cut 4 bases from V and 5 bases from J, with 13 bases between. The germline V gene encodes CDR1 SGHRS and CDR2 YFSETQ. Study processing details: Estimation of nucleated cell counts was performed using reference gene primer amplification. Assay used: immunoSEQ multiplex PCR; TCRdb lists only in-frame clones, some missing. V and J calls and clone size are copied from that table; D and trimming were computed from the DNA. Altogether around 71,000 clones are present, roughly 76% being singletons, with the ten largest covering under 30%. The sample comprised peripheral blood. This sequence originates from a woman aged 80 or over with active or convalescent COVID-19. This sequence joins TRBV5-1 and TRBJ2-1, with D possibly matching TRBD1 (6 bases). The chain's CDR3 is CASSTWTEDNEQFF. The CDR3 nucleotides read TGCGCCAGCAGCACCTGGACAGAAGACAATGAGCAGTTCTTC.